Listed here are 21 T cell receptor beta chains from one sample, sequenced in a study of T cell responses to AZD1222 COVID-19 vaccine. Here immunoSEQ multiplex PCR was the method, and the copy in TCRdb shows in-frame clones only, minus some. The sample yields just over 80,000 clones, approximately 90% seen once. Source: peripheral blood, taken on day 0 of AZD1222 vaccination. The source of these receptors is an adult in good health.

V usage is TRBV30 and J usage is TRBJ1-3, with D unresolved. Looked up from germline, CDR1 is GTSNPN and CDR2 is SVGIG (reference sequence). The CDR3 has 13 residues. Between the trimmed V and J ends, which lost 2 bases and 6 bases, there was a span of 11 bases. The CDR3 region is CAWSPPPANTIYF. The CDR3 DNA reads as TGTGCCTGGAGTCCACCCCCCGCAAACACCATATATTTT. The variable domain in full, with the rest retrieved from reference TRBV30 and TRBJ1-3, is SQTIHQWPATLVQPVGSPLSLECTVEGTSNPNLYWYRQAAGRGLQLLFYSVGIGQISSEVPQNLSASRPQDRQFILSSKKLLLSDSGFYLCAWSPPPANTIYFGEGSWLTVV.

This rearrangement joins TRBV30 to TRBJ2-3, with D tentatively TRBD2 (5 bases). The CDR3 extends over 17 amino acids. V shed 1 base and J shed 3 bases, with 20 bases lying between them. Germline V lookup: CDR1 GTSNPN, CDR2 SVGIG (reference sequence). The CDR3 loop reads CAWSAHPTGFRTDTQYF. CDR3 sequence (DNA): TGTGCCTGGAGTGCTCACCCCACGGGGTTCAGGACAGATACGCAGTATTTT.

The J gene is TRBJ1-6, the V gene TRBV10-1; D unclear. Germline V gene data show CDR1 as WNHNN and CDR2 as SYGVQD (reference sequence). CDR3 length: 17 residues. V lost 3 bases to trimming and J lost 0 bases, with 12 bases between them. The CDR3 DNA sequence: TGCGCCAGCAGTGATCCTCAACACCTCTCCTATAATTCACCCCTCCACTTT. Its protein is CASSDPQHLSYNSPLHF.

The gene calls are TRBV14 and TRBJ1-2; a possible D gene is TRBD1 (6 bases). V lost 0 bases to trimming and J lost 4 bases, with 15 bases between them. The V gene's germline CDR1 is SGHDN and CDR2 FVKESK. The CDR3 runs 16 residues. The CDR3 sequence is CASSQDLTGSIYGYTF. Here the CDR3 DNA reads TGTGCCAGCAGCCAAGATCTAACAGGGAGTATCTATGGCTACACCTTC. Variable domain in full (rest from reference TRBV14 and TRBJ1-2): EAGVTQFPSHSVIEKGQTVTLRCDPISGHDNLYWYRRVMGKEIKFLLHFVKESKQDESGMPNNRFLAERTGGTYSTLKVQPAELEDSGVYFCASSQDLTGSIYGYTFGSGTRLTVV.

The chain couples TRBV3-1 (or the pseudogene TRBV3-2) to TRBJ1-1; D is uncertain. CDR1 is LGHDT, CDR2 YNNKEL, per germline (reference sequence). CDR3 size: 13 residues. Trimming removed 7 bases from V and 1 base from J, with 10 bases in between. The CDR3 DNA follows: TGTGCCAGCATGCATGGAGGGAACACTGAAGCTTTCTTT. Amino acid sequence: CASMHGGNTEAFF.

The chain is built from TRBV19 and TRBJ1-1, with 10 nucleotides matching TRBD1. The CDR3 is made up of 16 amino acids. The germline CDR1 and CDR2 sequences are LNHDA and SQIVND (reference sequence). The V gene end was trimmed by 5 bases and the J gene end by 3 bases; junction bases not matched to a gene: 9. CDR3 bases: TGTGCCAGTAGTCCCACGGGACAGGGGATTTACACTGAAGCTTTCTTT. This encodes CASSPTGQGIYTEAFF.

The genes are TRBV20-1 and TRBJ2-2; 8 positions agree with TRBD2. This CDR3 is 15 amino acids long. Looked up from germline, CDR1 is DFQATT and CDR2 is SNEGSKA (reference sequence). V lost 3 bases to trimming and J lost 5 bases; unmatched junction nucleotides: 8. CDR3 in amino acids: CSASDPSGLTGELFF. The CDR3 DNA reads TGCAGTGCTAGTGATCCTAGCGGGTTGACCGGGGAGCTGTTTTTT.

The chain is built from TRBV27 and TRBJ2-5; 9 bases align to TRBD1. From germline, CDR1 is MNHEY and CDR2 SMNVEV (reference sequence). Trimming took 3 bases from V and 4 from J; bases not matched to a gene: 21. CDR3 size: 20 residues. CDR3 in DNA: TGTGCCAGCAGTTTCAAGGCACAGGGGGCGATGCCATTGAGCGTAGAGACCCAGTACTTC. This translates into CASSFKAQGAMPLSVETQYF.

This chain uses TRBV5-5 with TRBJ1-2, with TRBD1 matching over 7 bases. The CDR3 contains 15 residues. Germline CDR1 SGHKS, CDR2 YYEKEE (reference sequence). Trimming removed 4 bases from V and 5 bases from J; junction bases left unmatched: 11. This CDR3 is CASSPPGGSQYGYTF. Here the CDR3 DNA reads TGTGCCAGCAGCCCCCCAGGGGGAAGTCAATATGGCTACACCTTC.

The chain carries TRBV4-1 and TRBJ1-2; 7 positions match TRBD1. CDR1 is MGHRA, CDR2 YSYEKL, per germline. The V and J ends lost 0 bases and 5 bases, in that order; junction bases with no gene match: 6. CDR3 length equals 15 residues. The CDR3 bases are TGCGCCAGCAGCCAAGAAGACAGGGTGGCGTATGGCTACACCTTC. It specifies CASSQEDRVAYGYTF.

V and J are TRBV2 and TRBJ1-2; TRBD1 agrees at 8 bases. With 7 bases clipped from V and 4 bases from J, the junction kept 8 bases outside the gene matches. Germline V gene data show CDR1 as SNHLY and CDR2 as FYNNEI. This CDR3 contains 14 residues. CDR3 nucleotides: TGTGCCAGCATTTTGACAGGGGCTGGCTATGGCTACACCTTC. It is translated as CASILTGAGYGYTF.

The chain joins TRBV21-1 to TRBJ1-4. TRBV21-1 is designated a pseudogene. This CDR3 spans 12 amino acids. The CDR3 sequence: CASRGPEEKLFF. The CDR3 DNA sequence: TGTGCCAGCAGAGGGCCGGAGGAAAAACTGTTTTTT.

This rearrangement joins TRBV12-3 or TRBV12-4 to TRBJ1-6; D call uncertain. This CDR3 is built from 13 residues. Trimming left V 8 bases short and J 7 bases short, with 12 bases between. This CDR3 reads CASGGGKNSPLHF. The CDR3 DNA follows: TGTGCCAGCGGTGGCGGAAAAAATTCACCCCTCCACTTT.

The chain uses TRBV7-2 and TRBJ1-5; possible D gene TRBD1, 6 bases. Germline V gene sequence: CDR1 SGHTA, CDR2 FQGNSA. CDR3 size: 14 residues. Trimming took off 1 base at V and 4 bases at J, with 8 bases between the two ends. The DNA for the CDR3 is TGTGCCAGCAGCTTAGGGGGGGCAAATCAGCCCCAGCATTTT. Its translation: CASSLGGANQPQHF.

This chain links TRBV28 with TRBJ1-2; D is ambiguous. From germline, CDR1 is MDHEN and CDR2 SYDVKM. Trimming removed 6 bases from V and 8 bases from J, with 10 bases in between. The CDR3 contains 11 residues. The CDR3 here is CASSQQTGYTF. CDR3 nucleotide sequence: TGTGCCAGCAGCCAACAAACCGGCTACACCTTC.

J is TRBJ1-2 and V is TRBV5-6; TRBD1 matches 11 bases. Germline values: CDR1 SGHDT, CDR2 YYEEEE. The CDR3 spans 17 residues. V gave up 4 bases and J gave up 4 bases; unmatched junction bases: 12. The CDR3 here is CASSPGTGGSGGYGYTF. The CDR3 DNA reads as TGTGCCAGCAGCCCCGGGACAGGGGGTTCGGGGGGCTATGGCTACACCTTC.

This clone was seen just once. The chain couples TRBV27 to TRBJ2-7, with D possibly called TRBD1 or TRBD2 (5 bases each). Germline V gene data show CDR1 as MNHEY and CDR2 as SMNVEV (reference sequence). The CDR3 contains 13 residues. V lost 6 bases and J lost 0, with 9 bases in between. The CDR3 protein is CASRSGSSYEQYF. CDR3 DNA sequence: TGTGCCAGCAGGTCAGGGAGCTCCTACGAGCAGTACTTC.

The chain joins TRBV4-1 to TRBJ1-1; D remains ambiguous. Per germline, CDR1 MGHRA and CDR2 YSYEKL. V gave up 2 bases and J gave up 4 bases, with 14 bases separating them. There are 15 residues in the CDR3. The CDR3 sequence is CASSQRTGGSTEAFF. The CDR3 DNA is TGCGCCAGCAGCCAACGGACGGGAGGGAGCACTGAAGCTTTCTTT.

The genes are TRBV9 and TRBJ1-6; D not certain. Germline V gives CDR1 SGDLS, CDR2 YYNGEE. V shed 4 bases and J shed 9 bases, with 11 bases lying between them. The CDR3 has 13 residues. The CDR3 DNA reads TGTGCCAGCAGCCTACCACAGCGTTCACCCCTCCACTTT. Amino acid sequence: CASSLPQRSPLHF.

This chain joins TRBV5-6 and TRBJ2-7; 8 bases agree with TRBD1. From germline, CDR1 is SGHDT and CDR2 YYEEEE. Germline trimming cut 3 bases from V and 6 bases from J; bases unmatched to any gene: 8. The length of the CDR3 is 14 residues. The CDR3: CASSYGQGLSEQYF. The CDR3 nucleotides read TGTGCCAGCAGCTATGGACAGGGTCTGAGCGAGCAGTACTTC.

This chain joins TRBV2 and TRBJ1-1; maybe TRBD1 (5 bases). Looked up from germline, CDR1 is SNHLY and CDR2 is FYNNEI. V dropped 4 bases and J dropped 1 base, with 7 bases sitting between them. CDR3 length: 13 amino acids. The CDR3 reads CASSGQWNTEAFF. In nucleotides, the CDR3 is TGTGCCAGCAGTGGACAGTGGAACACTGAAGCTTTCTTT.